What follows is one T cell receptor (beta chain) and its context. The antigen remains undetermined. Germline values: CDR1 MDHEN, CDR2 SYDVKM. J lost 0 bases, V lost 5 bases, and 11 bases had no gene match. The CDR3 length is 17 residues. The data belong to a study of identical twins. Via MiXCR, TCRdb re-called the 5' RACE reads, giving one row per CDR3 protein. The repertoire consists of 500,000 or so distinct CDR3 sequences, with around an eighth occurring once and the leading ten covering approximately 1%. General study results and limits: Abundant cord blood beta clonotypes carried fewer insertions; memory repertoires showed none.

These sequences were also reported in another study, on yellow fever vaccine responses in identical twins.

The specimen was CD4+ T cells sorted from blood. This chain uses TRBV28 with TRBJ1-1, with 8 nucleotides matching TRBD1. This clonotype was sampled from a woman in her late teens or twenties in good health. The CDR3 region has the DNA TGTGCCAGCAGTGGCCCCCGGGACAGGAGTATGAACACTGAAGCTTTCTTT. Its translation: CASSGPRDRSMNTEAFF.